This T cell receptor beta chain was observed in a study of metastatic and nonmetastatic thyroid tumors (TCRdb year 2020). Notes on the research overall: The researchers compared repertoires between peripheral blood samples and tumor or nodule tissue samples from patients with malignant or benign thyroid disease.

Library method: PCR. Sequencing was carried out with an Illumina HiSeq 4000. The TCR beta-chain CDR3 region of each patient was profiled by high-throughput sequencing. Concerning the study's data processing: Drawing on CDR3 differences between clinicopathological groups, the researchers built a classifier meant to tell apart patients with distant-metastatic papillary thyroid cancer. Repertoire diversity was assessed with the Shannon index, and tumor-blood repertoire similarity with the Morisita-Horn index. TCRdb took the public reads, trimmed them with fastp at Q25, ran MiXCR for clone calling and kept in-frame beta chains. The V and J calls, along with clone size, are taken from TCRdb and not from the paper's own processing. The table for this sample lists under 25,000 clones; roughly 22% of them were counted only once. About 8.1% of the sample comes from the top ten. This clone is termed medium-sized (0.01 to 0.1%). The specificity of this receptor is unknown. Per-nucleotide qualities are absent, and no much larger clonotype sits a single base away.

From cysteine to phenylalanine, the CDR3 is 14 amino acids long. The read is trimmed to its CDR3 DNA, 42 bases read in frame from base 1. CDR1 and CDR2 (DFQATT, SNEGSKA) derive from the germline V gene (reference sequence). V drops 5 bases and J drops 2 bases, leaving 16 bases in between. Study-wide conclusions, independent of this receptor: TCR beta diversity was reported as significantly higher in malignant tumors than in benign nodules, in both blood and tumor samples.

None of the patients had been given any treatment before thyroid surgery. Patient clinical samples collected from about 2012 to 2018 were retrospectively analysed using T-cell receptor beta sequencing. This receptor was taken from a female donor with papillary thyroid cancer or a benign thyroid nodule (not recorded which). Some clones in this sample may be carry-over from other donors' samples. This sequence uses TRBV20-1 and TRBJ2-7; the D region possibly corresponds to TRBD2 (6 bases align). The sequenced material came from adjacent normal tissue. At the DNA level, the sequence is TGCAGTGCTCTTTATCGGGGAGGCACCTACGAGCAGTACTTC. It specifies CSALYRGGTYEQYF.